Listed below are T cell receptor beta chains from one sample, sequenced in a study of Ad26.COV2.S vaccination and SARS-CoV-2 variants. Sequencing used immunoSEQ multiplex PCR; TCRdb keeps in-frame clones, though not all of them. The data contain 380,000 or so clones, roughly four fifths of them singletons. The sample consisted of peripheral blood, taken in a trial of Ad26.COV2.S vaccine versus placebo. All receptors derive from a person aged 18 to 65 who received the Ad26.COV2.S COVID-19 vaccine or a placebo. CDR3s include the opening cysteine and the closing phenylalanine or tryptophan. A D gene is named only where the DNA matches it firmly. Some rows mark clone size as missing; the rest say once, few, many or name a class of expanded clone.

j_call d_call clone_size v_call cdr3_nt cdr3_aa
TRBJ1-4 TRBD1 . TRBV3-1/TRBV3-2 TGTGCCAGCAGCCGACAGGGGGCTATTGAAAAACTGTTTTTT CASSRQGAIEKLFF
TRBJ1-5 . . TRBV19 TGTGCCAGTAGTCCACAGGGTTTGGGCAATCAGCCCCAGCATTTT CASSPQGLGNQPQHF
TRBJ1-3 TRBD1 . TRBV7-2 TGTGCCAGCAGCTGGGGGACAGGGGGAAACACCATATATTTT CASSWGTGGNTIYF
TRBJ1-4 TRBD1 . TRBV28 TGTGCCAGCCGCCATGGGGACAGGGCAATTGGAAAACTGTTTTTT CASRHGDRAIGKLFF
TRBJ2-7 TRBD1 . TRBV5-1 TGCGCCAGCAGCTTAGGGACAGGGCCCTACGAGCAGTACTTC CASSLGTGPYEQYF
TRBJ2-3 . . TRBV6-6 TGTGCCAGCACGTGGACTACCTTCACAGATACGCAGTATTTT CASTWTTFTDTQYF
TRBJ2-7 . once TRBV19 TGTGCCAGTAGTATCTATCCGTACCCTGCCTACGAGCAGTACTTC CASSIYPYPAYEQYF
TRBJ2-7 TRBD2 once TRBV2 TGTGCCAGCAGGGGGGGGACTAGCGGGAAGACTCCTACCTCCTACGAGCAGTACTTC CASRGGTSGKTPTSYEQYF
TRBJ2-7 TRBD1 . TRBV11-2 TGTGCCAGCATCGACAGGGGGGGGAGGTCCTCCTACGAGCAGTACTTC CASIDRGGRSSYEQYF
TRBJ2-4 . . TRBV18 TGTGCCAGCTCACCCACAGGGGCCAAAAACATTCAGTACTTC CASSPTGAKNIQYF
TRBJ2-7 TRBD2 . TRBV18 TGTGCCAGCTCAAGGTTTTCTCCTAGCGGGAGGACCCAGACGCTAGAGCAGTACTTC CASSRFSPSGRTQTLEQYF
TRBJ1-1 . . TRBV5-1 TGCGCCAGCAGCGGGGACCCGGGGAACACTGAAGCTTTCTTT CASSGDPGNTEAFF
TRBJ2-7 TRBD2 once TRBV5-4 TGTGCCAGCAGCTTGGTGGCGGGAGACGAGCAGTACTTC CASSLVAGDEQYF
TRBJ1-2 . few TRBV2 TGTGCCAGCAGTGTAGTATTTGGCTACACCTTC CASSVVFGYTF
TRBJ2-1 TRBD2 . TRBV9 TGTGCCAGCAGCGGTTACGGGACTAGCGGCCCCTACAATGAGCAGTTCTTC CASSGYGTSGPYNEQFF
TRBJ1-6 TRBD1 few TRBV7-9 TGTGCCAGCAGCACGACACAGGGGACACCCCTCCACTTT CASSTTQGTPLHF
TRBJ2-7 TRBD1 . TRBV15 TGTGCCACCAGCAGAGATCGAGGGACAGGCACCTACGAGCAGTACTTC CATSRDRGTGTYEQYF
TRBJ2-3 . many TRBV9 TGTGCCAGCAGCGTAGCAGATACGCAGTATTTT CASSVADTQYF
TRBJ2-1 TRBD1 . TRBV11-3 TGTGCCAGCAGTTTGCGGGACAGGGGGCGAATTGAGCAGTTCTTC CASSLRDRGRIEQFF
TRBJ2-7 TRBD2 . TRBV7-2 TGTGCCAGCAGCTTACTATGGGGGGGACTAGCGGGGAACGAGCAGTACTTC CASSLLWGGLAGNEQYF
TRBJ1-2 TRBD1 . TRBV7-9 TGTGCCAGCAGCTTGGCAGGGGGCGCGCATGGCTACACCTTC CASSLAGGAHGYTF
TRBJ1-4 . . TRBV5-1 TGCGCCTCCCAAGCCGAGGGGGTAGGCGAAAAACTGTTTTTT CASQAEGVGEKLFF
TRBJ1-6 . . TRBV7-7 TGTGCCAGCAGCCCCGGGCTCCTGTCCCCTTCACCCCTCCACTTT CASSPGLLSPSPLHF
TRBJ2-5 TRBD2 . TRBV7-8 TGTGCCAGCCCGGGTCCGGGGGGACAAGAGACCCAGTACTTC CASPGPGGQETQYF
TRBJ2-5 . . TRBV2 TGTGCCAGCAGCGGAGCTGGCGGACCGGGGGAGACCCAGTACTTC CASSGAGGPGETQYF
TRBJ2-7 . once TRBV2 TGTGCCAGCAGTGAAGCGCTTGGCTCCCCGACGGAGCAGTACTTC CASSEALGSPTEQYF
TRBJ2-3 . . TRBV19 TGTGCCAGTAGTAGCCGTCAAAATACGCAGTATTTT CASSSRQNTQYF
TRBJ2-5 TRBD1 . TRBV11-2 TGTGCCAGCAGACCGACAGGGGGCGGAGAGACCCAGTACTTC CASRPTGGGETQYF
TRBJ2-2 TRBD1 . TRBV5-4 TGTGCCAGCAGCTTCATGACAGGGTACACCGGGGAGCTGTTTTTT CASSFMTGYTGELFF
TRBJ2-6 . . TRBV5-1 TGCGCCAGCAGCTCGGACGGGTTAGGAGCCAACGTCCTGACTTTC CASSSDGLGANVLTF
TRBJ2-7 TRBD1 . TRBV7-2 TGTGCCAGCAGCTCTTGGACAGGGCTCTACGAGCAGTACTTC CASSSWTGLYEQYF
TRBJ2-7 . . TRBV5-5 TGTGCCAGCAGCTGGGGGTTTTCCTACGAGCAGTACTTC CASSWGFSYEQYF
TRBJ2-5 TRBD2 . TRBV19 TGTGCCAGTAGTCCTAGTTCGGGGGGGACCGAGACCCAGTACTTC CASSPSSGGTETQYF
TRBJ2-3 . . TRBV19 TGTGCCAGTAGGGATCCAGCGGATTTTACAGATACGCAGTATTTT CASRDPADFTDTQYF
TRBJ2-2 TRBD1 . TRBV18 TGTGCCAGCTCACCACCGGGACAGAGAACCGGGGAGCTGTTTTTT CASSPPGQRTGELFF
TRBJ1-1 . . TRBV7-2 TGTGCCAGCAGCTTCTGGTCCTACAACACTGAAGCTTTCTTT CASSFWSYNTEAFF
TRBJ1-1 TRBD1 . TRBV5-8 TGTGCCAGCAGCTTTTGGACAGGAATGAACACTGAAGCTTTCTTT CASSFWTGMNTEAFF
TRBJ2-7 . . TRBV19 TGTGCCAGTAGCAGTATAGGTCGCACGGGTTCCTACGAGCAGTACTTC CASSSIGRTGSYEQYF
TRBJ2-2 . . TRBV24-1 TGTGCCACCAGTGATTTGCAGGGAGGGGAGCTGTTTTTT CATSDLQGGELFF
TRBJ2-7 TRBD1 . TRBV6-5 TGTGCCAGCAGTTACAGGGTCGGGACAGGGGGATACGAGCAGTACTTC CASSYRVGTGGYEQYF